This TCR beta chain was identified during a study of CD8+ T cells in alopecia areata. The CDR3 extends over 14 amino acids. Trimming stripped 3 bases from V and 5 bases from J, with 11 bases between. From germline, CDR1 is MNHEY and CDR2 SMNVEV (reference sequence). On this clone itself: The target antigen is unknown.

As to treatment: oral pan-JAK inhibitor, 5-10 mg twice daily. Findings of the study overall: Scalp clonality and expanded CD8+ clones among the top 100 were significantly decreased by tofacitinib. Normal-skin resident alphabeta T cells also appear among scalp sample sequences.

Sequencing templates came from extracted RNA that was reverse transcribed into cDNA. Clones were read by immunoSEQ multiplex PCR, and TCRdb kept only the in-frame ones, dropping some. The data show approximately 200,000 clones, with less than 50% seen just once and around 3% held by the top ten. The chain links TRBV27 to TRBJ1-5; D is uncertain. The TCR comes from a human donor with alopecia areata. The sequenced sample was CD4+ T cells sorted from blood, obtained at approximately week 39, from a patient treated with tofacitinib. The CDR3 DNA is TGTGCCAGCAGTTTTTTCCAGTTGGATCAGCCCCAGCATTTT. It is translated as CASSFFQLDQPQHF.